A single sample gave rise to the 4 T cell receptor beta chains below, sequenced in a study of OX40 agonist ivuxolimab in advanced cancers. Sequencing was performed with immunoSEQ multiplex PCR; in TCRdb, only in-frame clones are kept and a portion is missing. The data hold about 48,000 clones, with 80% to 85% observed a single time. The specimen comprised CD4+ or CD8+ T cells sorted from blood, sampled in a trial of the OX40 agonist ivuxolimab. The receptors were sampled from an adult with an advanced solid tumor such as melanoma, head and neck, liver or kidney cancer.

This chain uses TRBV5-4 with TRBJ2-7, with D perhaps assigned TRBD1 or TRBD2 (5 bases each). The length of the CDR3 is 14 residues. Germline V gives CDR1 SGHNT, CDR2 YYREEE (reference sequence). Deletions cut 2 bases from V and 1 base from J, with 10 bases between. CDR3 in DNA: TGTGCCAGCAGCTTATGGGGACGGTCCTACGAGCAGTACTTC. Amino acid sequence: CASSLWGRSYEQYF.

This clone was detected only a few times. The genes are TRBV5-1 and TRBJ2-5; a weak D match, TRBD2 (6 bases). The CDR3 is 13 amino acids. CDR1 SGHRS and CDR2 YFSETQ come from the germline V gene. Trimming pared 7 bases from V and 1 base from J, leaving 11 bases between. The DNA for the CDR3 is TGCGCCAGCTTGGGGACTGCCCAAGAGACCCAGTACTTC. Translating it yields CASLGTAQETQYF.

This chain uses TRBV11-2 with TRBJ1-2; D is possibly TRBD1 (6 bases). CDR3 length: 13 amino acids. From germline, CDR1 is SGHAT and CDR2 FQNNGV. Trimming pared 5 bases from V and 2 bases from J, leaving 9 bases between. CDR3 in amino acids: CASSLDRNYGYTF. Written as DNA, the CDR3 is TGTGCCAGCAGCCTTGACAGGAACTATGGCTACACCTTC. Supplemented by reference TRBV11-2 and TRBJ1-2, the full variable domain reads EAGVAQSPRYKIIEKRQSVAFWCNPISGHATLYWYQQILGQGPKLLIQFQNNGVVDDSQLPKDRFSAERLKGVDSTLKIQPAKLEDSAVYLCASSLDRNYGYTFGSGTRLTVV.

CDR3: CASSSSGEQFF. For the CDR3, the DNA is TGTGCCAGCAGCTCGTCGGGCGAGCAGTTCTTC. The chain uses TRBV7-2 and TRBJ2-1; D is ambiguous. CDR3 length: 11 residues. In germline, CDR1 is SGHTA, CDR2 FQGNSA. V lost 4 bases and J 10 bases, leaving 8 bases between the germline ends.